This T cell receptor (beta chain) was documented in a study of cytomegalovirus exposure and HLA in healthy donors. For the study at large: Assignment to the Caucasian-associated ancestry cluster applied to 81% of the 350 to 500 genotyped donors.

The germline V gene has CDR1 SGHTS and CDR2 YDEGEE. The CDR3 totals 15 residues. V trimming: 9 bases; J trimming: 4 bases; junction bases outside the gene matches: 11. This clone was recorded a few times. Its antigen remains unknown. Researchers ran the PCR with 60 Vbeta and 13 Jbeta primers. Clones were sequenced by immunoSEQ multiplex PCR, and TCRdb holds only the in-frame ones, with some missing. The repertoire consists of about 130,000 clones, with approximately 80% occurring once and the leading ten covering 2% to 2.5%. The study, taken as a whole, reports: Presence/absence analyses supposed approximately even sequencing depth among donors. Reported findings show TCR beta sequences accurately forecast HLA-A and HLA-B alleles in most subjects.

The sequenced sample was PBMCs. This clonotype originated in a man between 18 and 35 years old in good health and CMV-seronegative. This chain connects TRBV5-8 to TRBJ2-2; 8 bases map to TRBD2. The chain's CDR3 is CAISLAGFVTGELFF. The CDR3 DNA is TGTGCCATTTCCTTAGCGGGATTTGTCACCGGGGAGCTGTTTTTT.